The rows below give T cell receptor beta chains drawn from one sample of a study of beta chain features in type 1 diabetes. Some clones are missing from TCRdb's copy, which holds only in-frame ones; the method was immunoSEQ multiplex PCR. In the table there are about 450,000 clones, over 10% of which are singletons. The sequenced sample consisted of naive CD4+ T cells from blood. The source is a woman younger than 35 in good health. The CDR3 runs from the conserved cysteine through the conserved F or W. Each record gives: J gene, clone size, V gene, D gene, CDR3 DNA, CDR3 protein. The D gene is left open where the match is weak. Some rows mark clone size as missing; the rest say once, few, many or name a class of expanded clone.

TRBJ2-5 | few | TRBV5-1 | - | TGCGCCAGCAGCTTCGGCGGGGAGTGGAAGACCCAGTACTTC | CASSFGGEWKTQYF
TRBJ1-5 | - | TRBV5-1 | - | TGCGCCAGCAGCTTGGGGTCATATCAGCCCCAGCATTTT | CASSLGSYQPQHF
TRBJ2-3 | few | TRBV30 | - | TGTGCCTCCTCTGGGTCCTCCACAGATACGCAGTATTTT | CASSGSSTDTQYF
TRBJ2-3 | - | TRBV28 | - | TGTGCCAGCAGTTTCAGGGGTGTCGCAGATACGCAGTATTTT | CASSFRGVADTQYF
TRBJ2-1 | few | TRBV7-2 | - | TGTGCCAGCAACAGAGGGAGCTCCTACAATGAGCAGTTCTTC | CASNRGSSYNEQFF
TRBJ1-2 | - | TRBV9 | - | TGTGCCAGCAGTGCCCAAGCCACCACCTATGGCTACACCTTC | CASSAQATTYGYTF
TRBJ2-3 | few | TRBV7-2 | - | TGTGCCAGCAGCTATTTTAGGGGCACAGATACGCAGTATTTT | CASSYFRGTDTQYF
TRBJ1-1 | - | TRBV19 | - | TGTGCCAGTATCAAGCAAAATGAAGCTTTCTTT | CASIKQNEAFF
TRBJ2-1 | few | TRBV7-3 | - | TGTGCCAGCAGCCCCTGGCGAGACAATGAGCAGTTCTTC | CASSPWRDNEQFF
TRBJ1-3 | - | TRBV20-1 | - | TGCAGTGCGGGGGCTGGAAACACCATATATTTT | CSAGAGNTIYF